The 19 T cell receptor beta chains below all came from one sample that was sequenced in a study of identical twins. Each CDR3 protein is one row after TCRdb ran MiXCR on the 5' RACE reads. Altogether around 95,000 distinct CDR3 sequences are present, less than 6.5% being singletons, with the ten largest covering about 12%. The specimen was memory T cells sorted from blood. The source of these receptors is a woman in her fifties or sixties in good health.

This clonotype was observed a few times. This chain uses TRBV6-5 with TRBJ2-3; the D is unclear. CDR1 is MNHEY and CDR2 is SVGAGI in the germline V gene. V was pared by 9 bases and J by 2 bases, with 21 bases between. The CDR3 runs to 16 residues. CDR3 in amino acids: CARYPEPDPNTDTQYF. The CDR3 DNA is TGTGCCAGGTACCCTGAGCCTGACCCAAACACAGATACGCAGTATTTT.

The chain recombines TRBV9 with TRBJ2-7; D tentatively reads TRBD1 or TRBD2 (6 bases each). CDR1 SGDLS and CDR2 YYNGEE come from the germline V gene. The CDR3 extends over 14 amino acids. Trimming left V 3 bases short and J 4 bases short, with 14 bases between. CDR3 nucleotide sequence: TGTGCCAGCAGCGGGGGGGCAGGGGAGTACGAGCAGTACTTC. Protein product: CASSGGAGEYEQYF.

Ten or more counts support this clonotype. The chain has TRBV6-1 and TRBJ2-3; 8 bases fit TRBD2. This CDR3 region has 16 residues. CDR1 and CDR2 (germline): MNHNS, SASEGT. The V and J ends lost 7 bases and 4 bases, in that order; junction bases with no gene match: 13. DNA for the CDR3: TGTGCCAGCAATACACCGGGACTAGTGGAGTCAGATACGCAGTATTTT. It codes for CASNTPGLVESDTQYF.

This clonotype was seen many times. The J gene is TRBJ2-1, the V gene TRBV6-6; no clear D. The CDR3 is made up of 16 amino acids. V was pared by 5 bases and J by 0 bases, with 14 bases between. Germline V gene sequence: CDR1 MNHNY, CDR2 SVGAGI (reference sequence). CDR3 nucleotides: TGTGCCAGCAGTCCTAGGACCCCCGGCTCCTACAATGAGCAGTTCTTC. It yields the protein CASSPRTPGSYNEQFF.

Ten or more counts support this clonotype. The chain employs TRBV18 and TRBJ2-5; 7 nucleotides line up with TRBD1. This CDR3 is built from 14 residues. Unmatched junction bases numbered 5, after V lost 3 bases and J lost 4 bases. Looked up from germline, CDR1 is KGHSH and CDR2 is LQKENI. CDR3 in DNA: TGTGCCAGCTCACCCATCGACAGGGTAGAGACCCAGTACTTC. Its translation is CASSPIDRVETQYF.

There are many counts of this clonotype. This chain connects TRBV5-1 to TRBJ1-6; TRBD1 is a possible D gene (5 bases). Germline loops: CDR1 SGHRS, CDR2 YFSETQ. This CDR3 has 17 residues. V lost 3 bases and J lost 10, with 23 bases in between. As DNA, the CDR3 is TGCGCCAGCAGCTGGGGTACAGGTCGCCGGAATCAATCACCCCTCCACTTT. As protein: CASSWGTGRRNQSPLHF.

The chain carries TRBV12-3 or TRBV12-4 and TRBJ2-6, with D hard to call. Trimming took off 6 bases at V and 0 bases at J, with 12 bases between the two ends. The CDR3 has 16 amino acids. DNA of the CDR3: TGTGCCAGCAGGTTGGGCCCGTTCTCTGGGGCCAACGTCCTGACTTTC. It encodes CASRLGPFSGANVLTF.

This clonotype came up a few times. The rearrangement joins TRBV7-3 to TRBJ2-1; D is possibly TRBD2 (6 bases). V was clipped by 5 bases and J by 4 bases, with 15 bases between them. From germline, CDR1 is SGHTA and CDR2 FQGTGA. The CDR3 length is 15 residues. The DNA for the CDR3 is TGTGCCAGCAGCCCCCTAGCGCGGACTTACAATGAGCAGTTCTTC. This gives the protein CASSPLARTYNEQFF.

This clonotype appeared many times. The rearrangement links TRBV11-2 to TRBJ1-1; possibly TRBD1 for D (5 bases). Trimming left V 2 bases short and J 0 bases short, with 16 bases between. This CDR3 has 17 amino acids. Germline assignment: CDR1 SGHAT and CDR2 FQNNGV. The CDR3 DNA follows: TGTGCCAGCAGCTTAAGGCCGGGGGGGGTCCTGAACACTGAAGCTTTCTTT. Amino acids: CASSLRPGGVLNTEAFF.

This clonotype was observed at least ten times. V and J are TRBV14 and TRBJ2-1, with 8 bases lining up with TRBD2. The CDR3 totals 17 residues. V was pared by 0 bases and J by 5 bases, with 9 bases of the junction left unmatched. Germline-derived CDR1 and CDR2 are SGHDN and FVKESK. Written as DNA, the CDR3 is TGTGCCAGCAGCCAAGATTCGCCTAGCGGGTCAAACAATGAGCAGTTCTTC. Amino acids: CASSQDSPSGSNNEQFF.

This clonotype was seen many times. This chain uses TRBV12-3 or TRBV12-4 with TRBJ1-2; a possible D gene is TRBD1 (5 bases). Trimming cost V 3 bases and J 8 bases, with 13 bases left between them. The CDR3 covers 13 residues. This chain's CDR3 is CASSLGDEGGYTF. The CDR3 DNA reads as TGTGCCAGCAGTTTGGGCGATGAGGGGGGCTACACCTTC.

The sample holds many counts of this clonotype. The chain recombines TRBV5-5 with TRBJ2-2; the match to TRBD1 covers 10 bases. V was clipped by 0 bases and J by 6 bases; unmatched bases: 5. Germline CDR1 reads SGHKS; CDR2 reads YYEKEE (reference sequence). The CDR3 runs to 16 residues. The CDR3 protein is CASSLEGTGVAGELFF. The CDR3 region has the DNA TGTGCCAGCAGCTTGGAAGGGACAGGGGTCGCCGGGGAGCTGTTTTTT. The complete variable domain, with remaining parts taken from reference TRBV5-5 and TRBJ2-2, reads DAGVTQSPTHLIKTRGQQVTLRCSPISGHKSVSWYQQVLGQGPQFIFQYYEKEERGRGNFPDRFSARQFPNYSSELNVNALLLGDSALYLCASSLEGTGVAGELFFGEGSRLTVL.

The V and J genes are TRBV7-2 and TRBJ2-7; D might be TRBD2 (6 bases). Germline-derived CDR1 and CDR2 are SGHTA and FQGNSA. Between the trimmed V and J ends, which lost 2 bases and 7 bases, there was a span of 15 bases. CDR3 length: 14 residues. The CDR3 loop is CASSLRPGRREQYV. CDR3 nucleotide sequence: TGTGCCAGCAGCTTACGACCTGGGAGGAGAGAGCAGTACGTC.

This chain joins TRBV20-1 and TRBJ2-1, with D possibly matching TRBD2 (6 bases). V was clipped by 1 base and J by 7 bases, with 20 bases between them. This CDR3 is built from 16 residues. Germline CDR1 is DFQATT and CDR2 is SNEGSKA (reference sequence). The CDR3 DNA reads TGCAGTGCTAGAGGGGCTCCACCGGGACTTGGAAATGAGCAGTTCTTC. Amino acids: CSARGAPPGLGNEQFF.

This clonotype was seen repeatedly, ten times or more. The V and J genes are TRBV11-2 and TRBJ2-1; no clear D gene. V was shortened by 6 bases and J by 4 bases, with 4 bases between the two germline ends. The CDR3 runs to 11 residues. CDR1 is SGHAT, CDR2 FQNNGV, per germline. In DNA, the CDR3 is TGTGCCAGCAGTAAATACAATGAGCAGTTCTTC. Protein sequence: CASSKYNEQFF.

V gene TRBV18 combines with J gene TRBJ2-1; possibly TRBD2 for D (6 bases). V was clipped by 3 bases and J by 11 bases, with 11 bases between them. The CDR3 is 12 residues long. The germline V gene encodes CDR1 KGHSH and CDR2 LQKENI. The CDR3 reads CASSPPDYKQFF. CDR3 in DNA: TGTGCCAGCTCACCCCCGGACTATAAGCAGTTCTTC.

This chain joins TRBV20-1 and TRBJ2-5, with 7 positions matching TRBD2. CDR1 is DFQATT and CDR2 is SNEGSKA in the germline V gene (reference sequence). The CDR3 spans 13 residues. The ends lost 0 bases at V and 6 bases at J; junction bases unmatched: 4. CDR3 sequence: CSARDPGGQTQYF. The CDR3 region has the DNA TGCAGTGCTAGAGATCCGGGGGGACAGACCCAGTACTTC.

About this clonotype itself: A read error may be the cause here, since a much bigger clone is one base away. The chain uses TRBV20-1 and TRBJ2-5; a weak D match, TRBD2 (5 bases). CDR3 length: 13 amino acids. Germline V lookup: CDR1 DFQATT, CDR2 SNEGSKA (reference sequence). Here the CDR3 reads CSANAGVQGTQYF. CDR3 nucleotides: TGCAGTGCTAACGCCGGGGTCCAAGGGACCCAGTACTTC.

At least ten counts were recorded for this clonotype. The chain links TRBV2 to TRBJ2-7; D possibly matches TRBD1 or TRBD2 (5 bases each). The CDR3 contains 18 residues. V was cut by 8 bases and J by 9 bases, with 35 bases left in between. Per germline, CDR1 SNHLY and CDR2 FYNNEI. This CDR3 is CASSVIGIPTGTHIGQYV. CDR3 nucleotide sequence: TGTGCCAGCTCCGTTATCGGGATCCCAACCGGGACCCACATTGGGCAGTACGTC.